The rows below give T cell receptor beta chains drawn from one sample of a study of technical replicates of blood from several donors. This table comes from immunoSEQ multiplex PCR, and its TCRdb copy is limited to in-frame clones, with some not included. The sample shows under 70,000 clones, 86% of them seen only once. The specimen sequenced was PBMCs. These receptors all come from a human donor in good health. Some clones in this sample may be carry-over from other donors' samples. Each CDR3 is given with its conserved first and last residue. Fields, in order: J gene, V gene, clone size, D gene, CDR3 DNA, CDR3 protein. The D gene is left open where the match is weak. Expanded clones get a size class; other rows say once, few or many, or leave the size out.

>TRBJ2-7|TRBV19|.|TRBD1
TGTGCCAGTAGCACAGGGGCAGAGCAGTACTTC
CASSTGAEQYF
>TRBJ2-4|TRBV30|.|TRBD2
TGTGCCTGGGAAGGGACCCAGGGAGGGAACATTCAGTACTTC
CAWEGTQGGNIQYF
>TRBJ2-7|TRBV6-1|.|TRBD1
TGTGCCAGCAGTGAAAGGCTGGACAGGGAGACCTACGAGCAGTACTTC
CASSERLDRETYEQYF
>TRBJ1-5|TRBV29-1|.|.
TGCAGCGTTATCGTGGCCGGCGGGGTCAATCAGCCCCAGCATTTT
CSVIVAGGVNQPQHF
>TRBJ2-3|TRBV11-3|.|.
TGTGCCAGCAGCTCCCGGGATACAGATACGCAGTATTTT
CASSSRDTDTQYF
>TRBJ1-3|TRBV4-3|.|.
TGCGCCAGCAGCCAAGATAGGACTCGCTCTGGAAACACCATATATTTT
CASSQDRTRSGNTIYF
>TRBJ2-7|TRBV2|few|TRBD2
TGTGCCAGCAGTGGGTGGAGGCGGGGGGCAACCTACGAGCAGTACTTC
CASSGWRRGATYEQYF
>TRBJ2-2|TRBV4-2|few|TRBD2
TGTGCCAGCAGCCAAACTAGCGGGAGGGCCGAGGGCGGGGAGCTGTTTTTT
CASSQTSGRAEGGELFF
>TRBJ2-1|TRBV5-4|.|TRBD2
TGTGCCAGCAGCCTGGGACTAGCGGGAGGTTATAACAATGAGCAGTTCTTC
CASSLGLAGGYNNEQFF
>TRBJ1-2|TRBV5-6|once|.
TGTGCCAGCAGCTTCGGCGGAAGCTATGGCTACACCTTC
CASSFGGSYGYTF
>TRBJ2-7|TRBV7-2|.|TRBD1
TGTGCCAGCAGCTTCGGGACAGCATCCTACGAGCAGTACTTC
CASSFGTASYEQYF
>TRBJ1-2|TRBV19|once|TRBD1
TGTGCCAGTAGTATGAGGGAACAGGGGAACTATGGCTACACCTTC
CASSMREQGNYGYTF
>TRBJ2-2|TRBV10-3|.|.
TGTGCCATCAGTCCGGATCGACTAGTCCCCGGGGAGCTGTTTTTT
CAISPDRLVPGELFF
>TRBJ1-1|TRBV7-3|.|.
TGTGCCAGCAGAGTAGAGAACACTGAAGCTTTCTTT
CASRVENTEAFF
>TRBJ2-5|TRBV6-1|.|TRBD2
TGTGCCAGCAGTGCATCGGACGCGGGAGAAAAAGAGACCCAGTACTTC
CASSASDAGEKETQYF